The 17 T cell receptor beta chains below all came from one sample that was sequenced in a study of Ad26.COV2.S vaccination and SARS-CoV-2 variants. Sequencing used immunoSEQ multiplex PCR; TCRdb keeps in-frame clones, though not all of them. The sample contains more than 400,000 clones, less than 95% of which appear only once. Noted treatment: 15 to 20 received Ad26.COV2.S at low or high dose, single or two shots; 5 received placebo; per-sample allocation not given. It was on day 63 after the first vaccine or placebo injection that samples were taken. The starting material was peripheral blood, obtained in a trial of Ad26.COV2.S vaccine versus placebo. The receptors come from a person between 18 and 65 years old who received the Ad26.COV2.S COVID-19 vaccine or a placebo.

V gene TRBV9 combines with J gene TRBJ1-2; D gene unclear. V lost 3 bases, J lost 3 bases, and 15 bases lay in between. The CDR3 is 15 amino acids. Germline-derived CDR1 and CDR2 are SGDLS and YYNGEE. The CDR3: CASSEDWNSDYGYTF. CDR3 sequence (DNA): TGTGCCAGCAGCGAGGACTGGAACTCGGACTATGGCTACACCTTC.

CDR3 protein: CASSTTTVRPYEQYF. The CDR3 nucleotides are TGTGCCAGTAGTACTACGACAGTTAGGCCCTACGAGCAGTACTTC. V usage is TRBV19 and J usage is TRBJ2-7; possible D gene TRBD1, 5 bases. The germline V gene has CDR1 LNHDA and CDR2 SQIVND (reference sequence). Trimming pared 4 bases from V and 2 bases from J, leaving 15 bases between. CDR3 size: 15 residues.

The gene calls are TRBV7-2 and TRBJ2-7; no clear D gene. The CDR3 contains 12 residues. The ends were cut back, 2 bases at V and 4 bases at J, with 6 bases in the middle. Germline CDR1 reads SGHTA; CDR2 reads FQGNSA. The CDR3 DNA reads as TGTGCCAGCAGCTTAACGGGTTACGAGCAGTACTTC. Translating gives CASSLTGYEQYF.

This chain uses TRBV7-2 with TRBJ2-3; 13 bases line up with TRBD2. Losses at the gene ends were 1 base for V and 4 bases for J; bases not matched to a gene: 8. Germline V gene data show CDR1 as SGHTA and CDR2 as FQGNSA. The CDR3 loop spans 18 amino acids. The DNA of the CDR3 is TGTGCCAGCAGCTTAGGGTGGACTAGCGGGAGCGGTCCAGATACGCAGTATTTT. This gives the protein CASSLGWTSGSGPDTQYF.

This clone was counted a single time. This specimen includes other DNA sequences encoding the same CDR3. The V gene is TRBV28, the J gene TRBJ1-4; maybe TRBD1 (5 bases). This CDR3 contains 12 residues. From germline, CDR1 is MDHEN and CDR2 SYDVKM. V was cut by 3 bases and J by 8 bases, with 7 bases left in between. CDR3 loop: CASSLRGEKLFF. CDR3 DNA sequence: TGTGCCAGCAGTTTGCGGGGGGAAAAACTGTTTTTT. The full variable domain, with the rest looked up from reference TRBV28 and TRBJ1-4, is DVKVTQSSRYLVKRTGEKVFLECVQDMDHENMFWYRQDPGLGLRLIYFSYDVKMKEKGDIPEGYSVSREKKERFSLILESASTNQTSMYLCASSLRGEKLFFGSGTQLSVL.

This clone was recorded only once. The V call is TRBV13, the J call TRBJ2-2; D uncertain. Trimming stripped 4 bases from V and 6 bases from J, with 6 bases between. CDR1 is PRHDT, CDR2 FYEKMQ, per germline (reference sequence). The CDR3 sequence is 12 residues long. The CDR3 loop reads CASSSEAGELFF. CDR3 coding DNA: TGTGCCAGCAGCTCTGAGGCCGGGGAGCTGTTTTTT.

The sample holds one count of this clone. CDR3 nucleotide sequence: TGTGCCAGCAGTGAAGGGACAGGGGAGACCTCACCCCTCCACTTT. This sequence encodes CASSEGTGETSPLHF. The rearrangement links TRBV2 to TRBJ1-6, with 9 bases matching TRBD1. Germline CDR1 and CDR2: SNHLY and FYNNEI. This CDR3 comprises 15 residues. V was pared by 1 base and J by 10 bases, with 5 bases of the junction left unmatched.

CDR3 bases: TGTGCCAGTAGTATCTCTTTCCTAGCGGGAGCCTACGAGCAGTACTTC. Its protein product is CASSISFLAGAYEQYF. The chain joins TRBV19 to TRBJ2-7; 10 bases agree with TRBD2. The CDR3 covers 16 residues. Germline trimming cut 3 bases from V and 2 bases from J; bases unmatched to any gene: 7. The germline V gene has CDR1 LNHDA and CDR2 SQIVND (reference sequence).

The chain is built from TRBV7-9 and TRBJ1-2; 7 nucleotides line up with TRBD1. The ends lost 5 bases at V and 10 bases at J; junction bases unmatched: 7. The CDR3 extends over 12 amino acids. Germline CDR1 reads SEHNR; CDR2 reads FQNEAQ (reference sequence). In DNA, the CDR3 is TGTGCCAGCAGCCTGGGGACAGTCGACTACACCTTC. As protein: CASSLGTVDYTF. Combining the CDR3 with reference TRBV7-9 and TRBJ1-2 gives the whole variable domain DTGVSQNPRHKITKRGQNVTFRCDPISEHNRLYWYRQTLGQGPEFLTYFQNEAQLEKSRLLSDRFSAERPKGSFSTLEIQRTEQGDSAMYLCASSLGTVDYTFGSGTRLTVV.

This chain connects TRBV4-2 to TRBJ2-1, with TRBD1 as a possible D gene (6 bases). V was pared by 3 bases and J by 0 bases, with 15 bases between. CDR3 length equals 17 residues. Germline V gene data show CDR1 as LGHNA and CDR2 as YNFKEQ. The CDR3 protein is CASSQVRTASSYNEQFF. The CDR3 DNA reads TGTGCCAGCAGCCAGGTTCGGACAGCAAGCTCCTACAATGAGCAGTTCTTC.

The rearrangement joins TRBV4-1 to TRBJ1-4; 11 bases align to TRBD1. This CDR3 has 22 residues. J lost 8 bases, V lost 5 bases, and 28 bases had no gene match. Germline values: CDR1 MGHRA, CDR2 YSYEKL. In nucleotides, the CDR3 is TGCGCCAGCAGCTATCCGAGGACAGGGGGCGGGGAAGCGGGAACGGGAGGCGAAAAACTGTTTTTT. Amino acids: CASSYPRTGGGEAGTGGEKLFF.

The rearrangement joins TRBV27 to TRBJ1-2; 8 bases fit TRBD1. Per germline, CDR1 MNHEY and CDR2 SMNVEV (reference sequence). There are 14 residues in the CDR3. After removal of 0 bases from V and 8 bases from J, the junction contained 5 bases not matched to a gene. CDR3 protein: CASSLSRTGRGYTF. CDR3 DNA: TGTGCCAGCAGTTTATCACGGACAGGGCGGGGCTACACCTTC.

The chain employs TRBV19 and TRBJ2-7, with 9 positions matching TRBD1. Germline V gene data show CDR1 as LNHDA and CDR2 as SQIVND (reference sequence). CDR3 length equals 16 residues. Trimming removed 7 bases from V and 5 bases from J; junction bases left unmatched: 15. The CDR3 nucleotides are TGTGCCAGTACCCAGTCGTTCCGGGACAGGGTCAACGAGCAGTACTTC. This translates into CASTQSFRDRVNEQYF. Together with reference TRBV19 and TRBJ2-7, the CDR3 gives the full variable domain: DGGITQSPKYLFRKEGQNVTLSCEQNLNHDAMYWYRQDPGQGLRLIYYSQIVNDFQKGDIAEGYSVSREKKESFPLTVTSAQKNPTAFYLCASTQSFRDRVNEQYFGPGTRLTVT.

The gene calls are TRBV25-1 and TRBJ1-6; weak D call: TRBD1 (6 bases). The CDR3 loop spans 14 amino acids. V was clipped by 2 bases and J by 11 bases, with 13 bases between them. Germline CDR1 reads MGHDK; CDR2 reads SYGVNS. CDR3: CASSEDRRRAPLHF. DNA for the CDR3: TGTGCCAGCAGTGAAGACAGGCGGAGGGCACCCCTCCACTTT.

V and J are TRBV3-1 (or the pseudogene TRBV3-2) and TRBJ2-2; D possibly corresponds to TRBD2 (6 bases). V lost 4 bases, J lost 5 bases, and 17 bases lay in between. The CDR3 contains 16 residues. CDR1 and CDR2 (germline): LGHDT, YNNKEL (reference sequence). The CDR3 nucleotides read TGTGCCAGCAGCCGATACCGGGACTCCACAACCGGGGAGCTGTTTTTT. Its protein product is CASSRYRDSTTGELFF.

This chain connects TRBV5-4 to TRBJ2-7; 9 nucleotides line up with TRBD2. The length of the CDR3 is 14 residues. V trimming: 4 bases; J trimming: 6 bases; junction bases outside the gene matches: 8. CDR1 is SGHNT, CDR2 YYREEE, per germline (reference sequence). CDR3 loop: CASSRTSDLREQYF. The CDR3 DNA is TGTGCCAGCAGCAGGACTAGCGACCTTCGCGAGCAGTACTTC.

The V gene is TRBV28, the J gene TRBJ2-7, with D unresolved. The V gene lost 6 bases and the J gene lost 3 bases, with 12 bases spanning the gap. Germline CDR1 and CDR2: MDHEN and SYDVKM. The CDR3 runs 13 residues. The CDR3 protein is CASSLGRFYEQYF. CDR3 coding DNA: TGTGCCAGCAGCCTAGGTCGGTTCTACGAGCAGTACTTC.